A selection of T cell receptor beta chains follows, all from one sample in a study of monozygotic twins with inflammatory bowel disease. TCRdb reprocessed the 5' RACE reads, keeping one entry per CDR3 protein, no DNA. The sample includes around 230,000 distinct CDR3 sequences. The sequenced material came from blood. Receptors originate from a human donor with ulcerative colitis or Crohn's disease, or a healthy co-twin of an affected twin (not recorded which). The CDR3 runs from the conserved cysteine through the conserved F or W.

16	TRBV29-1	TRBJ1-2	CSVELASARRNYGYTF
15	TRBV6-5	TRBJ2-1	CASSYLVSSNNEQFF
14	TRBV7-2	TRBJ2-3	CASSFERGEGTQYF
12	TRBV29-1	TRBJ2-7	CSVGGQDYEQYF
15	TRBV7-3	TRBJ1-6	CASSLSGDERSPLHF
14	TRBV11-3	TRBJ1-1	CASSSGTENTEAFF
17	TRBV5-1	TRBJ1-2	CASSLEIGRPTNYGYTF
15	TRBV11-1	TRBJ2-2	CASSSRRQNTGELFF
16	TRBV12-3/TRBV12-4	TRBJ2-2	CASSSDRVANTGELFF
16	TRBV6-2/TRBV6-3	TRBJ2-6	CASSRYGDSGANVLTF
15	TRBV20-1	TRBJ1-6	CSARDPGGGVSPLHF
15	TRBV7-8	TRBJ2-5	CASSRRTGSQETQYF
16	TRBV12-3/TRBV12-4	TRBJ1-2	CASSGWGENLNYGYTF
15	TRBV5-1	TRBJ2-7	CASSLAPDRSAEQYF
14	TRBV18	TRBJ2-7	CASSQNLITYEQYF
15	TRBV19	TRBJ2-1	CASNRGGANYNEQFF
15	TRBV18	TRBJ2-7	CASSPSSTGSGEQYF
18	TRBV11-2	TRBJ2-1	CASSSIPPGTAGFRGQFF
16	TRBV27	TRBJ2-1	CASSWIVGTSVDEQFF
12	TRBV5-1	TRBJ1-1	CASSLARGKAFF
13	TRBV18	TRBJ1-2	CASSPGDNYGYTF
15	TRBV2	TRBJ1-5	CASRQGTYSNQPQHF
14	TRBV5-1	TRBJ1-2	CASSQEDRRGLYTF
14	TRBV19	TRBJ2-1	CASSSGPYNNEQFF
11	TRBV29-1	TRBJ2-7	CSVAPGGEQYF
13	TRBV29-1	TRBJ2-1	CSQRGGFHNEQFF
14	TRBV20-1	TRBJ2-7	CSATTEGLASEQYF
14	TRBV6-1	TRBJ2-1	CASSGQRGDNEQFF
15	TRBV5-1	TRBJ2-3	CASSLEDGSTDTQYF
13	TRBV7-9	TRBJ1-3	CAIRGPSGNTIYF
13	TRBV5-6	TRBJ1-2	CASSLTGSDGYTF
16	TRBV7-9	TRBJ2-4	CASSSPVGGAKNIQYF
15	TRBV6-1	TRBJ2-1	CASTQRLAGYDEQFF
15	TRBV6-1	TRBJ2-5	CASSVRPGGEETQYF
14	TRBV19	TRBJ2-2	CASSIGRNTGELFF
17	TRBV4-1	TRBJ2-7	CASSQALGTEGNHEQYF
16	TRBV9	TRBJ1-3	CASSRGDLSSGNTIYF